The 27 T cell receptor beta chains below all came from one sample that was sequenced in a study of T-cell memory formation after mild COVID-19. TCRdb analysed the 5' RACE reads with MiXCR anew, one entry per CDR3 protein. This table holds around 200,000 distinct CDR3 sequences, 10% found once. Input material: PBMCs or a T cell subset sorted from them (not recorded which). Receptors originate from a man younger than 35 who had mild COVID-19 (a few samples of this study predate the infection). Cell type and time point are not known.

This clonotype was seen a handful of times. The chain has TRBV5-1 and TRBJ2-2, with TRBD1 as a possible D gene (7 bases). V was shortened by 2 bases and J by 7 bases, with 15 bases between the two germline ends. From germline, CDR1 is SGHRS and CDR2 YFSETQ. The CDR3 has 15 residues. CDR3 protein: CASSFGPQGGGELFF. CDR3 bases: TGCGCCAGCAGCTTCGGTCCTCAGGGGGGCGGGGAGCTGTTTTTT.

CDR3 DNA: TGTGCCAGCGGTGAACTAGTCCAAGATACGCAGTATTTT. It yields the protein CASGELVQDTQYF. The V call is TRBV3-1, the J call TRBJ2-3; the D gene is possibly TRBD2 (5 bases). Per germline, CDR1 LGHDT and CDR2 YNNKEL (reference sequence). The length of the CDR3 is 13 residues. Trimming removed 8 bases at V and 5 bases at J, with 14 bases between.

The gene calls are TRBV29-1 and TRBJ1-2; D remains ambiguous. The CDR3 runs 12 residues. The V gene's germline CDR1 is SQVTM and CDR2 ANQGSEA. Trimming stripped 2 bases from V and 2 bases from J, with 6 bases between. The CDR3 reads CSVETANYGYTF. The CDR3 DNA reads TGCAGCGTTGAAACTGCAAACTATGGCTACACCTTC.

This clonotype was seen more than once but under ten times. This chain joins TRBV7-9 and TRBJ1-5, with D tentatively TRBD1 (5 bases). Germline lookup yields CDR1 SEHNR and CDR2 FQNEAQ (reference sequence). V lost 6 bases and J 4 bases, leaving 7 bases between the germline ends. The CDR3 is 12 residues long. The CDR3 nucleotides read TGTGCCAGCAGTCCAGGGAATCAGCCCCAGCATTTT. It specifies CASSPGNQPQHF.

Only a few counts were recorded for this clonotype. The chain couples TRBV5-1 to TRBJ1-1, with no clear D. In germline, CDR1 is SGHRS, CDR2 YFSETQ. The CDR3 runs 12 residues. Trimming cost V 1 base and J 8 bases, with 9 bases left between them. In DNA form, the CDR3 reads TGCGCCAGCAGCTTGCCCAGCCCCGAAGCTTTCTTT. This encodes CASSLPSPEAFF.

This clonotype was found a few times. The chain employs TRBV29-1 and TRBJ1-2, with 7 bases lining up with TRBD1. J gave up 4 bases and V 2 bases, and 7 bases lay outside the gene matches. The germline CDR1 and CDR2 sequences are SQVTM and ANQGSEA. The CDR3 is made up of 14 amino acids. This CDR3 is CSVELGTDRYGYTF. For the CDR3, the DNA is TGCAGCGTTGAATTGGGGACAGACCGCTATGGCTACACCTTC.

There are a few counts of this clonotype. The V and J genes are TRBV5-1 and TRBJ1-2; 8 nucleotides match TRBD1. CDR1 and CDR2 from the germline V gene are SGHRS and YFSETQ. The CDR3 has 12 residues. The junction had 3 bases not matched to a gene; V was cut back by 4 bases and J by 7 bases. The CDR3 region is CASSGTGGGYTF. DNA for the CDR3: TGCGCCAGCAGCGGAACAGGGGGTGGCTACACCTTC.

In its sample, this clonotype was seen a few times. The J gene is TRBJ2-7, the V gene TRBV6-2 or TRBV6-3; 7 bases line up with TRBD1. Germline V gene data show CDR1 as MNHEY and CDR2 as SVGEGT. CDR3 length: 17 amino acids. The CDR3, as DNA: TGTTCCCAAGGGGGCAGAAGTCCGGGGAGCCCGGACCACGAGCAGTACTTC. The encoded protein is CSQGGRSPGSPDHEQYF.

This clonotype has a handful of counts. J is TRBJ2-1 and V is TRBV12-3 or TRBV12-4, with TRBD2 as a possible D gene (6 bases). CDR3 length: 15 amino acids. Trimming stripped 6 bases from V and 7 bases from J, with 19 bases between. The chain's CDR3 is CASSTAGTGGNEQFF. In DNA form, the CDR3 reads TGTGCCAGCAGCACCGCCGGGACTGGGGGGAATGAGCAGTTCTTC.

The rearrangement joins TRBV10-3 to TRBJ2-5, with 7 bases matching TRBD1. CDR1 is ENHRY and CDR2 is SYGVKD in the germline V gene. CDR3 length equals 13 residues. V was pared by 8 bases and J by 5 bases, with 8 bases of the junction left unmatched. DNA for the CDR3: TGTGCCATCCGAACAGGGGTAGGGGAGACCCAGTACTTC. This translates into CAIRTGVGETQYF.

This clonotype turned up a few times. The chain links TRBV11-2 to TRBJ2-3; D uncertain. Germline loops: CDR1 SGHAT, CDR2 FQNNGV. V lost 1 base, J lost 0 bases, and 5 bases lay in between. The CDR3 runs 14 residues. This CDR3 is CASSLAVSTDTQYF. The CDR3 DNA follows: TGTGCCAGCAGCTTAGCGGTTAGCACAGATACGCAGTATTTT. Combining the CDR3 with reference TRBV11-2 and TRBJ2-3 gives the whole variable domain EAGVAQSPRYKIIEKRQSVAFWCNPISGHATLYWYQQILGQGPKLLIQFQNNGVVDDSQLPKDRFSAERLKGVDSTLKIQPAKLEDSAVYLCASSLAVSTDTQYFGPGTRLTVL.

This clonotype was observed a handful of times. This chain's CDR3 is CASSLVSQSSYNEQFF. The CDR3 bases are TGTGCCAGCAGCTTAGTTAGCCAGAGCTCCTACAATGAGCAGTTCTTC. This rearrangement joins TRBV7-2 to TRBJ2-1; D is ambiguous. Germline V gene lookup returns CDR1 SGHTA and CDR2 FQGNSA. The length of the CDR3 is 16 residues. The V end was cut by 1 base, the J end by 0 bases, with 10 bases between.

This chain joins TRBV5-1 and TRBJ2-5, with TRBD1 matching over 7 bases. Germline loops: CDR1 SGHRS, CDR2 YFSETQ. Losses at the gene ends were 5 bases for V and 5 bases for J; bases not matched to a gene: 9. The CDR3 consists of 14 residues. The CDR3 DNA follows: TGCGCCAGCAGAGGGGGCGGCGGCCCCGAGACCCAGTACTTC. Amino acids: CASRGGGGPETQYF.

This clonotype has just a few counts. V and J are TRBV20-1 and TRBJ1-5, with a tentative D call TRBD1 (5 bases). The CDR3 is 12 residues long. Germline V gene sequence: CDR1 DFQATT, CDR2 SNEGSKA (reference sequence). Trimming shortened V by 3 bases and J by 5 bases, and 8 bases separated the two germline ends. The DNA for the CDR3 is TGCAGTGCTAGCGGGGGAGATCAGCCCCAGCATTTT. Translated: CSASGGDQPQHF.

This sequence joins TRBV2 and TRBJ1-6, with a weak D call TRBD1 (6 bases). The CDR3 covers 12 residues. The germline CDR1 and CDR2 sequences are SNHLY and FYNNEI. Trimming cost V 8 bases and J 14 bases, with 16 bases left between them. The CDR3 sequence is CASGGQGGALHF. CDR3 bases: TGTGCCAGCGGGGGGCAGGGTGGTGCCCTCCACTTT.

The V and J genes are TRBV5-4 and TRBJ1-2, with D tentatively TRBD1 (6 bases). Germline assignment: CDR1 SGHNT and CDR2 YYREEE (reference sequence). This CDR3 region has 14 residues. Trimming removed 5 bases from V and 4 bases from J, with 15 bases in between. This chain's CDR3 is CASRTMGQIYGYTF. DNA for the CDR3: TGTGCCAGCAGGACAATGGGACAAATCTATGGCTACACCTTC.

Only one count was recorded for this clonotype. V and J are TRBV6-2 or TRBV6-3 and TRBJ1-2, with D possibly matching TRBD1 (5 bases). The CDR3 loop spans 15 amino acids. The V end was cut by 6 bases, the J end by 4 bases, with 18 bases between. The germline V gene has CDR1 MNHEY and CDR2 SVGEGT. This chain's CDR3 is CASSNQGSLSYGYTF. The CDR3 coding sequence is TGTGCCAGCAGCAATCAGGGCTCCCTCAGCTATGGCTACACCTTC.

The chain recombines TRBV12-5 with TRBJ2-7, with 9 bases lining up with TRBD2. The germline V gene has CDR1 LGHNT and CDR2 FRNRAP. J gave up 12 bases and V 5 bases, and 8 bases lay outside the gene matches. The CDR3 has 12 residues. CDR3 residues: CASGPDGLASYF. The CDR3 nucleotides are TGTGCTAGTGGTCCTGACGGACTAGCGTCGTACTTC. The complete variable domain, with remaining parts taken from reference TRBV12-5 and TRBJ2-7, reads DARVTQTPRHKVTEMGQEVTMRCQPILGHNTVFWYRQTMMQGLELLAYFRNRAPLDDSGMPKDRFSAEMPDATLATLKIQPSEPRDSAVYFCASGPDGLASYFGPGTRLTVT.

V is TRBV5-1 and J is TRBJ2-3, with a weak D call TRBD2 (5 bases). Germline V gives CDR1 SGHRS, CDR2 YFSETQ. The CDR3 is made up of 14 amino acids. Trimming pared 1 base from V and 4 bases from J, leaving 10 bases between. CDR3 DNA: TGCGCCAGCAGCTTGTCGGGGTTTCCAGATACGCAGTATTTT. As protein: CASSLSGFPDTQYF.

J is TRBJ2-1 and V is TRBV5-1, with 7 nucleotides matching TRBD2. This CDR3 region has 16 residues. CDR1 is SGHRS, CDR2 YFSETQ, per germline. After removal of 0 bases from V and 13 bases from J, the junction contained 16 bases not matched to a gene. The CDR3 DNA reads TGCGCCAGCAGCTTGGGTTCTAGCGGACTCTTAGGGCCCCAGTTCTTC. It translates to CASSLGSSGLLGPQFF.

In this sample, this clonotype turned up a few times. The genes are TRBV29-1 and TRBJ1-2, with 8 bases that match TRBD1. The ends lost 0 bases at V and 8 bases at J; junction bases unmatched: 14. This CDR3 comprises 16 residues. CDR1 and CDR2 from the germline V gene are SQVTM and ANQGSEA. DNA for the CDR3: TGCAGCGTTGAAGATGGTTGGGGCAGGGGGCGTAGAGGCTACACCTTC. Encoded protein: CSVEDGWGRGRRGYTF.

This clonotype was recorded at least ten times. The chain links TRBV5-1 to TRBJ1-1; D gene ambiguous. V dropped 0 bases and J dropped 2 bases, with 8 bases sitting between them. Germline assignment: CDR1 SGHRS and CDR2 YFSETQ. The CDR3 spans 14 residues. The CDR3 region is CASSLDSLNTEAFF. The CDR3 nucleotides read TGCGCCAGCAGCTTGGACAGCCTTAACACTGAAGCTTTCTTT. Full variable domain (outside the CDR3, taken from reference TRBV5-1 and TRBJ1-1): KAGVTQTPRYLIKTRGQQVTLSCSPISGHRSVSWYQQTPGQGLQFLFEYFSETQRNKGNFPGRFSGRQFSNSRSEMNVSTLELGDSALYLCASSLDSLNTEAFFGQGTRLTVV.

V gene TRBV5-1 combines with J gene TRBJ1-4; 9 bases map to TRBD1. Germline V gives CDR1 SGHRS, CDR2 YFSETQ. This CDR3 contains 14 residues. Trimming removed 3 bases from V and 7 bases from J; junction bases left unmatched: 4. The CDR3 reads CASSWGQGGEKLFF. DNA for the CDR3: TGCGCCAGCAGCTGGGGACAGGGAGGTGAAAAACTGTTTTTT.

In DNA form, the CDR3 reads TGTGCCAGCAGCGTATCGGCGGGGGTTTCACAAGAGACCCAGTACTTC. This encodes CASSVSAGVSQETQYF. The chain couples TRBV9 to TRBJ2-5; 7 nucleotides agree with TRBD2. J lost 2 bases, V lost 1 base, and 8 bases had no gene match. The CDR3 sequence is 16 residues long. The germline V gene has CDR1 SGDLS and CDR2 YYNGEE.

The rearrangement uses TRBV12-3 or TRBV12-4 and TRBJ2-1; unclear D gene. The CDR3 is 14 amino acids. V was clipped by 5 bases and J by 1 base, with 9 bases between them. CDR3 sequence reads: CASSPLRSYNEQFF. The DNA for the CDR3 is TGTGCCAGCAGTCCCTTGCGGTCCTACAATGAGCAGTTCTTC.

CDR3: CASSGDPYSNQPQHF. The CDR3 DNA follows: TGTGCCAGCTCAGGAGATCCCTATAGCAATCAGCCCCAGCATTTT. The chain links TRBV18 to TRBJ1-5, with D hard to call. CDR1 and CDR2 (germline): KGHSH, LQKENI. CDR3 size: 15 residues. V lost 5 bases, J lost 0 bases, and 11 bases lay in between.

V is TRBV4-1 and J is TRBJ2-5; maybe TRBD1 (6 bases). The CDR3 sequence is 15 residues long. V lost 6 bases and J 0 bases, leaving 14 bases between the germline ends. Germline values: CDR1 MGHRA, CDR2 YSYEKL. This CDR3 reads CASSGQGSYQETQYF. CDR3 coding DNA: TGCGCCAGCAGTGGGCAGGGGTCGTACCAAGAGACCCAGTACTTC.